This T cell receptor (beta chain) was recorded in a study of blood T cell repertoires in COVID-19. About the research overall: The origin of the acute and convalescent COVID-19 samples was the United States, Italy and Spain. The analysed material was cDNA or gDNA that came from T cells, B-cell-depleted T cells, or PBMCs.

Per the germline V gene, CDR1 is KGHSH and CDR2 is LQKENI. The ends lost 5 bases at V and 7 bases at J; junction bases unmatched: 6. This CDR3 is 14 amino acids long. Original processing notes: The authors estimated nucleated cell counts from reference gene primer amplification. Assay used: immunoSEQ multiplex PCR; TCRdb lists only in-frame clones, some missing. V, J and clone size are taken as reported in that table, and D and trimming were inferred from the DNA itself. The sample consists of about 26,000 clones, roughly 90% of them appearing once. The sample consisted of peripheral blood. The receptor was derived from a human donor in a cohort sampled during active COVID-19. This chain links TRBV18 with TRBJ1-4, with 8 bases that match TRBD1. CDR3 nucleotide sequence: TGTGCCAGCTCATTCGGACAGGGCCCTGAAAAACTGTTTTTT. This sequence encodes CASSFGQGPEKLFF.